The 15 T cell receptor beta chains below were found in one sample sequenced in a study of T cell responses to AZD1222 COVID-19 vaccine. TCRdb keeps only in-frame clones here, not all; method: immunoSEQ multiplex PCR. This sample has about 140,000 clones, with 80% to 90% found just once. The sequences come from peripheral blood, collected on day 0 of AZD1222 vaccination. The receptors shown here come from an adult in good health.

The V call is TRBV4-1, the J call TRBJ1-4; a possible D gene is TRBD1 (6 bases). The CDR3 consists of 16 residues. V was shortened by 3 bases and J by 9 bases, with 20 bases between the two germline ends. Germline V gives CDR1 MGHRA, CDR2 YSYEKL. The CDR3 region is CASSQGLQGSLKKLFF. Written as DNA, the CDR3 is TGCGCCAGCAGCCAGGGTTTACAGGGCTCGCTTAAAAAACTGTTTTTT.

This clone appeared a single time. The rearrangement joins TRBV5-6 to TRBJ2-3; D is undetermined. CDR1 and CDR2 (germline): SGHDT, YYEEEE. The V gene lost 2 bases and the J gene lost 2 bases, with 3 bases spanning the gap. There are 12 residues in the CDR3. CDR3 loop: CASSLNTDTQYF. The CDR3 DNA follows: TGTGCCAGCAGCTTAAACACAGATACGCAGTATTTT. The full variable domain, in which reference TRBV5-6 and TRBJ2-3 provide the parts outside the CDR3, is DAGVTQSPTHLIKTRGQQVTLRCSPKSGHDTVSWYQQALGQGPQFIFQYYEEEERQRGNFPDRFSGHQFPNYSSELNVNALLLGDSALYLCASSLNTDTQYFGPGTRLTVL.

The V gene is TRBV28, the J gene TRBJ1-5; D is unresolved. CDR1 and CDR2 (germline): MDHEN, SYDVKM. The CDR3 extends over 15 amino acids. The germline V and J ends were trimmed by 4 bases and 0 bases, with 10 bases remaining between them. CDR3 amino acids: CASSSAGSSNQPQHF. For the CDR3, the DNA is TGTGCCAGCAGTTCGGCAGGTAGTAGCAATCAGCCCCAGCATTTT.

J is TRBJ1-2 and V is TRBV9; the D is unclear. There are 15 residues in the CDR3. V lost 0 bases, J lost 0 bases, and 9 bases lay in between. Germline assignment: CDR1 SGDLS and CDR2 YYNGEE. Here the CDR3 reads CASSVDGLANYGYTF. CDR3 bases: TGTGCCAGCAGCGTAGATGGGTTAGCTAACTATGGCTACACCTTC.

CDR3 protein: CASSSNRVGGSSNQPQHF. The CDR3, as DNA: TGTGCCAGCAGCTCAAACCGCGTGGGGGGCTCTAGCAATCAGCCCCAGCATTTT. V is TRBV7-8 and J is TRBJ1-5, with a weak D call TRBD1 (6 bases). V lost 4 bases, J lost 0 bases, and 19 bases lay in between. Germline CDR1 is SGHVS and CDR2 is FQNEAQ. The CDR3 sequence is 18 residues long.

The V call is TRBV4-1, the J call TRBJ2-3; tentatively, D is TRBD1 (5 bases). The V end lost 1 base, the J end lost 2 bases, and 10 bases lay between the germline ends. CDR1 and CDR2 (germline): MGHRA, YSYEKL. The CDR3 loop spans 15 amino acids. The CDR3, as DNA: TGCGCCAGCAGCCAAGGGGGCCCTCTCACAGATACGCAGTATTTT. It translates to CASSQGGPLTDTQYF.

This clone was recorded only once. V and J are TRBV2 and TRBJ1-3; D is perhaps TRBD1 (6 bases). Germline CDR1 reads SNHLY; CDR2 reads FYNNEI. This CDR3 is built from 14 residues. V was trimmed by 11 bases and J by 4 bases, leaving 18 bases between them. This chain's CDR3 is CADNRASRGNTIYF. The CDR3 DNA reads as TGTGCCGACAACAGGGCGTCTAGGGGAAACACCATATATTTT.

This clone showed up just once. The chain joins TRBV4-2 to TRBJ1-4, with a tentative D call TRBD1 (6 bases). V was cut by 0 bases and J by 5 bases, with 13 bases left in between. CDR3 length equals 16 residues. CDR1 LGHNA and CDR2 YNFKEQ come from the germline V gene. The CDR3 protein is CASSQDGRGGNEKLFF. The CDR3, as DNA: TGTGCCAGCAGCCAAGACGGGAGGGGGGGAAATGAAAAACTGTTTTTT.

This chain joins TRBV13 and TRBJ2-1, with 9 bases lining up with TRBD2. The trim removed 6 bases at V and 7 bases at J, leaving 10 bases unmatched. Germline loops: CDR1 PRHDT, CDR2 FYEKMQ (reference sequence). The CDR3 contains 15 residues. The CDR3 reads CASRSTSGSSNEQFF. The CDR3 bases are TGTGCCAGCAGATCCACTAGCGGGTCGTCGAATGAGCAGTTCTTC.

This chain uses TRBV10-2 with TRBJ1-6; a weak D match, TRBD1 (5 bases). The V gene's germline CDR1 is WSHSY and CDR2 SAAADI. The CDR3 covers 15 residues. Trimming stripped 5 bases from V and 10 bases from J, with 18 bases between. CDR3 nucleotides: TGCGCCAGCAGTCGAGCCGGGGCCGAAGGATCACCCCTCCACTTT. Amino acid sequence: CASSRAGAEGSPLHF.

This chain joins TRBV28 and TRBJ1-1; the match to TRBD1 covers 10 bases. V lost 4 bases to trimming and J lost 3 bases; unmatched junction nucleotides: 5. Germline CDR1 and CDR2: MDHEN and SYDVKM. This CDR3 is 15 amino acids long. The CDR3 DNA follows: TGTGCCAGCAGTTCCACCGGGACAGGGGACACTGAAGCTTTCTTT. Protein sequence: CASSSTGTGDTEAFF. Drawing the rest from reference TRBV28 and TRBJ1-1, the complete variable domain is DVKVTQSSRYLVKRTGEKVFLECVQDMDHENMFWYRQDPGLGLRLIYFSYDVKMKEKGDIPEGYSVSREKKERFSLILESASTNQTSMYLCASSSTGTGDTEAFFGQGTRLTVV.

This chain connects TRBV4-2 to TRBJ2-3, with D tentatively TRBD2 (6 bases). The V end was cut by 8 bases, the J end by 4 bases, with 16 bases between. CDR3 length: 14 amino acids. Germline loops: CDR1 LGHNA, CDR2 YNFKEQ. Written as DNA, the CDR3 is TGTGCCAGCGCGGGGACGGGGACTGCAGATACGCAGTATTTT. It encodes CASAGTGTADTQYF.

The CDR3 bases are TGCGCCAGCACAGGGGGCTCCTACGAGCAGTACTTC. It translates to CASTGGSYEQYF. The V call is TRBV10-2, the J call TRBJ2-7; 7 bases match TRBD1. Germline V gene sequence: CDR1 WSHSY, CDR2 SAAADI. The length of the CDR3 is 12 residues. Trimming removed 7 bases from V and 0 bases from J; junction bases left unmatched: 0.

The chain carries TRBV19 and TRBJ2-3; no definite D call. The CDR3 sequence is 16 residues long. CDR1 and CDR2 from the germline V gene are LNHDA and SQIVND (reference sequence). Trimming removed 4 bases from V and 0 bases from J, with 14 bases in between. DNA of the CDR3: TGTGCCAGTAGTACAGGAGAAAGTTCTAGCACAGATACGCAGTATTTT. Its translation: CASSTGESSSTDTQYF.

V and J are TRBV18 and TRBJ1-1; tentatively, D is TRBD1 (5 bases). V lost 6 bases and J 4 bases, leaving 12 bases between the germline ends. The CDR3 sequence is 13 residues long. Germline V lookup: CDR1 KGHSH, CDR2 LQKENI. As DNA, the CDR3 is TGTGCCAGCTCGAACGGGGGGGTCACTGAAGCTTTCTTT. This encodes CASSNGGVTEAFF.